The sequence of this T cell receptor beta chain was determined in a study of OX40 agonist ivuxolimab in advanced cancers. Study-level background: The study treated patients with ivuxolimab, an agonistic anti-OX40 (CD134) antibody.

The V and J ends lost 2 bases and 2 bases respectively, with 11 bases between them. This CDR3 has 14 amino acids. Germline loops: CDR1 SGHRS, CDR2 YFSETQ. Whole-study findings and limits: Both blood CD4+ and CD8+ T cells showed clonal growth by week 6 at 0.1 to 3.0 mg/kg.

Turning to this clone: Its target is unknown.

The method was immunoSEQ multiplex PCR; TCRdb's version includes in-frame clones alone and lacks a portion of them. This repertoire shows around 60,000 clones, over 65% found once; its top ten account for more than 1.1%. This sequence was found in an adult with an advanced solid tumor such as melanoma, head and neck, liver or kidney cancer. J is TRBJ2-7 and V is TRBV5-1; D is perhaps TRBD1 (5 bases). This sample comprised CD4+ or CD8+ T cells sorted from blood, obtained in a trial of the OX40 agonist ivuxolimab. CDR3 residues: CASSFRVGAYEQYF. The CDR3 coding sequence is TGCGCCAGCAGCTTCAGGGTAGGGGCCTACGAGCAGTACTTC.